Below, one TCR beta chain is given with its context. The sample belongs to a study of T cells expressing NK-cell markers. 5'RACE template switching with UMIs generated TCR beta cDNA. TCRdb reworked the 5' RACE reads into one entry per CDR3 protein, no DNA. Recorded for this sample: about 140,000 distinct CDR3 sequences. Germline V CDR1 and CDR2: DFQATT, SNEGSKA (reference sequence). There are 17 residues in the CDR3. This chain uses TRBV20-1 with TRBJ2-6. Sequenced sample: blood T cells: a sorted CD56 or NKG2C T cell subset, CD4+ or CD8+ T cells, or bulk PBMC T cells (not recorded which). The sequence derives from a man in his late teens or twenties in good health. The CDR3 loop reads CSARVDLPGSGANVLTF.